These T cell receptor beta chains were read from a single sample in a study of response to subunit inactivated influenza vaccine. TCRdb analysed the RT-PCR reads with MiXCR anew, one entry per CDR3 protein. The repertoire has a few hundred thousand distinct CDR3 sequences, 9.5% to 12% of them found once; the top ten carry roughly 12%. The material sequenced was PBMCs from blood, taken about 6 weeks after vaccination. These receptors were collected from a man over 45 who received an inactivated influenza vaccine. The CDR3 runs from the conserved cysteine through the conserved F or W. A D gene is named only where the DNA matches it firmly. The size field is filled for only some rows; it gives once, few, many or a size class.

V,length,J,D,size,DNA,CDR3
TRBV4-1,16,TRBJ2-2,.,many,TGCGCCAGCAGCCAACCCAGGGTTGTGAACACCGGGGAGCTGTTTTTT,CASSQPRVVNTGELFF
TRBV20-1,15,TRBJ2-3,TRBD1,.,TGCAGGGTGCGGGACAGGGCTTATAGCACAGATACGCAGTATTTT,CRVRDRAYSTDTQYF
TRBV3-1,14,TRBJ1-5,.,.,TGTGCCAGCAGCCATACTTATACTCATCAGCCCCAGCATTTT,CASSHTYTHQPQHF
TRBV6-2/TRBV6-3,15,TRBJ2-7,.,many,TGTGCCAGCAGGCAGGTTTGGGGTGGCTCCTACGAGCAGTACTTC,CASRQVWGGSYEQYF
TRBV6-1,14,TRBJ2-7,.,few,TGTGCCAGCTCTCCCCGGCCCGATTACTACGAGCAGTACTTC,CASSPRPDYYEQYF
TRBV11-1,14,TRBJ2-1,.,few,TGTGCCAGCAGCTCCACGAGAACCTACAATGAGCAGTTCTTC,CASSSTRTYNEQFF
TRBV7-2,16,TRBJ2-2,TRBD1,many,TGTGCCAGCAGCTTAGCAGTTGACAGGGTACCCGGGGAGCTGTTTTTT,CASSLAVDRVPGELFF
TRBV12-3/TRBV12-4,13,TRBJ1-2,.,many,TGTGCCAGCAGTGGGGGACAAAACTATGGCTACACCTTC,CASSGGQNYGYTF
TRBV4-3,15,TRBJ2-3,.,.,TGCGCCAGCAGCCAAGACCTAGTCAGGACAGATACGCAGTATTTT,CASSQDLVRTDTQYF
TRBV28,17,TRBJ2-1,TRBD1,.,TGTGCCAGCAGTTTCTTGTGGACAGGGGAACCCTACAATGAGCAGTTCTTC,CASSFLWTGEPYNEQFF
TRBV29-1,13,TRBJ2-7,TRBD1,.,TGCAGCGTTTGGGGGACAGGAGCCTACGAGCAGTACTTC,CSVWGTGAYEQYF
TRBV12-3/TRBV12-4,15,TRBJ2-3,TRBD2,many,TGTGCCAGCAGGCATACTAGCGGGGGGGCGGATACGCAGTATTTT,CASRHTSGGADTQYF
TRBV20-1,12,TRBJ2-1,.,.,TGCAGTGCTAGCCGCGACCCTAATGAGCAGTTCTTC,CSASRDPNEQFF
TRBV5-1,15,TRBJ1-5,.,few,TGCGCCAGCAGCTTGGGGGACATTTCTAATCAGCCCCAGCATTTT,CASSLGDISNQPQHF
TRBV20-1,15,TRBJ1-6,.,.,TGCAGTGCTAGAGGTCGGCAGGGCCATAATTCACCCCTCCACTTT,CSARGRQGHNSPLHF
TRBV9,15,TRBJ2-5,.,few,TGTGCCAGCAGCGTAGCTGCGGGAAGACGAGAGACCCAGTACTTC,CASSVAAGRRETQYF
TRBV20-1,14,TRBJ2-1,TRBD2,few,TGCAGTGCTGTATCGGGCGGGAGGGCCAATGAGCAGTTCTTC,CSAVSGGRANEQFF
TRBV4-1,17,TRBJ2-1,TRBD2,few,TGCGCCAGCAGCCAAAGGTCTAGCGGGGGGGCCTACAATGAGCAGTTCTTC,CASSQRSSGGAYNEQFF
TRBV29-1,13,TRBJ2-7,TRBD1,many,TGCAGCGTTGGGGACAGAGACTCCTACGAGCAGTACTTC,CSVGDRDSYEQYF
TRBV28,13,TRBJ2-5,TRBD2,few,TGTGCCAGCAGTTCAGGGACTAGCCGACCTCCGTACTTC,CASSSGTSRPPYF
TRBV6-2/TRBV6-3,15,TRBJ1-6,.,few,TGTGCCAGCAGTTACGTCGGCTCCTATAATTCACCCCTCCACTTT,CASSYVGSYNSPLHF
TRBV5-1,15,TRBJ2-3,TRBD1,few,TGCGCCAGCAGCTTGGCCGACAGGGATTCAGATACGCAGTATTTT,CASSLADRDSDTQYF
TRBV4-1,14,TRBJ2-7,TRBD1,many,TGCGCCAGCAGCTTGAGGGACAGTTCCTACGAGCAGTACTTC,CASSLRDSSYEQYF
TRBV10-3,15,TRBJ2-2,.,many,TGTGCCATCAGTGGACCGGGATCAAACACCGGGGAGCTGTTTTTT,CAISGPGSNTGELFF
TRBV6-1,15,TRBJ2-3,TRBD1,.,TGTGCCAGCAGCCCAAGGGACAGGGGTCCAGATACGCAGTATTTT,CASSPRDRGPDTQYF
TRBV4-2,15,TRBJ2-7,TRBD2,few,TGTGCCAGCAGCCAAGTGACTAGCGGGGGCTACGAGCAGTACTTC,CASSQVTSGGYEQYF
TRBV24-1,14,TRBJ2-1,TRBD1,few,TGTGCCACCAGTGGGACAGGCCTAAACAATGAGCAGTTCTTC,CATSGTGLNNEQFF
TRBV12-3/TRBV12-4,13,TRBJ2-1,.,.,TGTGCCAGCAGTTTAGGGGTGGCAGGGCTTATCGTCTTC,CASSLGVAGLIVF
TRBV15,18,TRBJ2-6,.,.,TGTGCCACCAGCAGAGGAAGCGGGACAGCCACTGGGGCCAACGTCCTGACTTTC,CATSRGSGTATGANVLTF
TRBV5-1,14,TRBJ2-2,.,few,TGCGCCAGCAGCTTGGCAAAGGCGAACGGGGAGCTGTTTTTT,CASSLAKANGELFF
TRBV2,13,TRBJ2-2,.,few,TGTGCCACCGCCTCAGGGTTAATCGGGGAGCTGTTTTTT,CATASGLIGELFF
TRBV29-1,14,TRBJ2-1,TRBD2,.,TGCAGCGTTGTGGTAGCGGGAGGGTACAATGAGCAGTTCTTC,CSVVVAGGYNEQFF
TRBV6-1,16,TRBJ2-2,TRBD2,few,TGTGCCAGCCGGACTAGCGGGGGGGCTAGCACCGGGGAGCTGTTTTTT,CASRTSGGASTGELFF
TRBV6-2/TRBV6-3,11,TRBJ2-1,.,.,TGTGCCAGCAGCAACTTCAATGAGCAGTTCTTC,CASSNFNEQFF
TRBV28,17,TRBJ2-6,TRBD1,few,TGTGCCAGCAGTTTGGACAGGGGGGTCTCTGGGGCCAACGTCCTGACTTTC,CASSLDRGVSGANVLTF
TRBV5-1,15,TRBJ1-6,.,few,TGCGCCAGCGCGGACCGCGACTCCTATAATTCACCCCTCCACTTT,CASADRDSYNSPLHF
TRBV29-1,14,TRBJ2-1,TRBD2,many,TGCAGCGTAACCGGGACTAGCTCTTACAATGAGCAGTTCTTC,CSVTGTSSYNEQFF
TRBV24-1,17,TRBJ2-3,TRBD2,.,TGTGCCACCAGTGCTAGCGGGATAGCTCCTAGCACAGATACGCAGTATTTT,CATSASGIAPSTDTQYF
TRBV7-6,15,TRBJ2-2,TRBD2,few,TGTGCCAGCAGCTTAGTACTAGCGGGGACCGGGGAGCTGTTTTTT,CASSLVLAGTGELFF
TRBV5-1,15,TRBJ2-1,TRBD2,few,TGCGCCAGCAGCCGCGGGGTAGCGGGAGAGTCTGAGCAGTTCTTC,CASSRGVAGESEQFF
TRBV10-3,15,TRBJ1-2,TRBD1,few,TGTGCCATCAGTGAGCCGACAGGGAACACCCCTGGCTACACCTTC,CAISEPTGNTPGYTF
TRBV5-6,14,TRBJ2-2,.,few,TGTGCCAGCAGCTTGGGAGGGGTTGCGGGGGAGCTGTTTTTT,CASSLGGVAGELFF
TRBV4-3,14,TRBJ1-2,.,.,TGCGCCAGCAGCCAAGAAGAGGGGGGCCTTGGCTACACCTTC,CASSQEEGGLGYTF
TRBV12-3/TRBV12-4,16,TRBJ1-2,TRBD1,many,TGTGCCAGCAGTTCACGACAGGGATTTTTGCTCTATGGCTACACCTTC,CASSSRQGFLLYGYTF
TRBV7-2,20,TRBJ2-1,TRBD2,.,TGTGCCAGCAGCTTAGCGAAGGTTTTAAGCGGGAGCTTGGGTTACAATGAGCAGTTCTTC,CASSLAKVLSGSLGYNEQFF
TRBV4-1,15,TRBJ1-3,.,once,TGCGCCAGCAGCCGATTATCGGCGGCGGAAGACACCATATATTTT,CASSRLSAAEDTIYF
TRBV5-6,15,TRBJ2-1,.,.,TGTGCCAGCAGCATCGGACCAAGCTCCTACAATGAGCAGTTCTTC,CASSIGPSSYNEQFF
TRBV12-3/TRBV12-4,12,TRBJ2-7,.,many,TGTGCCAGCAGTTTATTCGGATACGAGCAGTACTTC,CASSLFGYEQYF
TRBV4-3,15,TRBJ2-2,.,few,TGCGCCAGCAGCCAAGATCGGGCAGGGAGCGGGGAGCTGTTTTTT,CASSQDRAGSGELFF
TRBV12-3/TRBV12-4,13,TRBJ2-5,.,many,TGTGCCAGCAGTTTCGACCAAGCGGAGACCCAGTACTTC,CASSFDQAETQYF
TRBV20-1,15,TRBJ2-1,.,few,TGCAGTGCTAGTGGGCTAGCTGGCTCCTACAATGAGCAGTTCTTC,CSASGLAGSYNEQFF
TRBV29-1,12,TRBJ2-7,TRBD2,few,TGCAGCGCGGCTAGCGGGGTCCACGAGCAGTACTTC,CSAASGVHEQYF
TRBV2,14,TRBJ2-7,TRBD2,.,TGTGCCAGCAGTAGGAGCGGGAGTAAGTTCGAGCAGTACTTC,CASSRSGSKFEQYF
TRBV12-3/TRBV12-4,14,TRBJ2-7,TRBD1,.,TGTGCCAGCAGTAGGGACGACAGGGACAACGAGCAGTACTTC,CASSRDDRDNEQYF
TRBV7-2,14,TRBJ2-4,TRBD1,few,TGTGCCAGCAGCCCGGGACAGACCTTAAACATTCAGTACTTC,CASSPGQTLNIQYF
TRBV20-1,13,TRBJ2-7,.,few,TGCAGTGAAGTCGGGTTGGGGGCGTTCGAGCAGTACTTC,CSEVGLGAFEQYF
TRBV11-3,14,TRBJ2-3,.,.,TGTGCCAGCAGCTCCGGGGTTAGCACAGATACGCAGTATTTT,CASSSGVSTDTQYF
TRBV3-1,16,TRBJ2-2,.,few,TGTGCCAGCAGCCAAGATGCGGGGCCGAACACCGGGGAGCTGTTTTTT,CASSQDAGPNTGELFF
TRBV12-3/TRBV12-4,15,TRBJ2-3,.,few,TGTGCCAGCAGCAGCTCGGACCGTTCCACAGATACGCAGTATTTT,CASSSSDRSTDTQYF
TRBV28,12,TRBJ2-7,TRBD1,.,TGTGCCAGCAGTTTACAGGGGGCCGAGCAGTACTTC,CASSLQGAEQYF